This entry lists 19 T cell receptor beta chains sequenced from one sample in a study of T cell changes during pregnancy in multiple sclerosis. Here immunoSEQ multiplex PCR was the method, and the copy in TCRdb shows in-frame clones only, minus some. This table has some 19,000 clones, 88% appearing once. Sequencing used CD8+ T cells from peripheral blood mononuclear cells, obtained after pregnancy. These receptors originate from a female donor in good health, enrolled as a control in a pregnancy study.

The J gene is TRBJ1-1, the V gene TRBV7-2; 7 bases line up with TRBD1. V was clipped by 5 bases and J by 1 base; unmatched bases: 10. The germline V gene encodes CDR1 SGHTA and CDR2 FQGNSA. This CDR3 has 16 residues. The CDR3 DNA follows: TGTGCCAGCAGCCTCGACAGGGAGCTCCCGAACACTGAAGCTTTCTTT. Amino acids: CASSLDRELPNTEAFF. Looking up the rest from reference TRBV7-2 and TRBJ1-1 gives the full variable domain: GAGVSQSPSNKVTEKGKDVELRCDPISGHTALYWYRQSLGQGLEFLIYFQGNSAPDKSGLPSDRFSAERTGGSVSTLTIQRTQQEDSAVYLCASSLDRELPNTEAFFGQGTRLTVV.

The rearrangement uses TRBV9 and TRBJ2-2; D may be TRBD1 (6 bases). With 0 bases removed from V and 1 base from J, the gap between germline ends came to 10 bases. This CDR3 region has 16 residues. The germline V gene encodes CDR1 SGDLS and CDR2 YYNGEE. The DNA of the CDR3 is TGTGCCAGCAGCGTAGCGGTGACAGGGAACACCGGGGAGCTGTTTTTT. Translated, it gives CASSVAVTGNTGELFF.

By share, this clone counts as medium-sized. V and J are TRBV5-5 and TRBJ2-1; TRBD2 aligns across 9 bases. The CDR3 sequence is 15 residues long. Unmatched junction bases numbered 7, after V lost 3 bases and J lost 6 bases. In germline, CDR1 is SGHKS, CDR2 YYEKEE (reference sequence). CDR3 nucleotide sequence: TGTGCCAGCAGCTACGGGCAACTAGCGGGCAATGAGCAGTTCTTC. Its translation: CASSYGQLAGNEQFF.

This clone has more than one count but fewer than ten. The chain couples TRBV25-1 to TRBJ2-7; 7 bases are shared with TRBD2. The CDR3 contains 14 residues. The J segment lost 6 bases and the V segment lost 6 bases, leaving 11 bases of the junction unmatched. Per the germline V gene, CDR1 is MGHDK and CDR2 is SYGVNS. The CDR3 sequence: CASRDQGGFGEQYF. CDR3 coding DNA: TGTGCCAGCAGAGATCAGGGAGGGTTCGGCGAGCAGTACTTC.

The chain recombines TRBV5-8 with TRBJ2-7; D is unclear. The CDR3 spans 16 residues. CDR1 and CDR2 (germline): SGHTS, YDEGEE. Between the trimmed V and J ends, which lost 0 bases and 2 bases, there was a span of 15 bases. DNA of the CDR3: TGTGCCAGCAGCTTGGTGGAAGCAGGTCCTCCCTACGAGCAGTACTTC. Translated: CASSLVEAGPPYEQYF.

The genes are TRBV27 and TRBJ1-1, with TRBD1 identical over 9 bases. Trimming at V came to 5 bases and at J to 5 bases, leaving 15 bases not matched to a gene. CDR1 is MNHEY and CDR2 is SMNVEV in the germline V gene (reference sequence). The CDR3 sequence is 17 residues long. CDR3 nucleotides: TGTGCCAGCAGTGCCCACAGGGGGCGACGAAAGTCAACTGAAGCTTTCTTT. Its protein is CASSAHRGRRKSTEAFF.

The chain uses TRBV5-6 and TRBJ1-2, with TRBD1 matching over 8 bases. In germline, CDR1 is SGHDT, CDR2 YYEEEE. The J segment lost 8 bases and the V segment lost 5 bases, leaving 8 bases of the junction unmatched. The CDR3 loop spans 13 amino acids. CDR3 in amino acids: CASRFDRGEGYTF. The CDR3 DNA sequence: TGTGCCAGCAGATTCGACAGGGGAGAAGGCTACACCTTC.

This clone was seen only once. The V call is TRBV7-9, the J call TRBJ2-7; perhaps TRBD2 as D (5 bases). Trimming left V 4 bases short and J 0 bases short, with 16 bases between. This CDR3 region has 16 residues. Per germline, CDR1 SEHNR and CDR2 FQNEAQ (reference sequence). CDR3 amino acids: CASSSLWTGVSYEQYF. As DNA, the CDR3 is TGTGCCAGCAGCTCCCTCTGGACTGGGGTCTCCTACGAGCAGTACTTC.

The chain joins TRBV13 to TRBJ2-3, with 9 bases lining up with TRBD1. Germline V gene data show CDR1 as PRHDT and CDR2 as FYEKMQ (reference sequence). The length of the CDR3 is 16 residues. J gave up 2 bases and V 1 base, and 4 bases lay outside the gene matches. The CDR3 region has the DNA TGTGCCAGCAGCTTAGAAGGACAGGGGTCCACAGATACGCAGTATTTT. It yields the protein CASSLEGQGSTDTQYF.

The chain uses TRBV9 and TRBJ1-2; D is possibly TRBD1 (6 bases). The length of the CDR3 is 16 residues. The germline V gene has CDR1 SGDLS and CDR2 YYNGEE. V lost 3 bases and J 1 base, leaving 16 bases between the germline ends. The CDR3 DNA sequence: TGTGCCAGCAGCGGGACGGACAGCCGGGTTAACTATGGCTACACCTTC. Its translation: CASSGTDSRVNYGYTF.

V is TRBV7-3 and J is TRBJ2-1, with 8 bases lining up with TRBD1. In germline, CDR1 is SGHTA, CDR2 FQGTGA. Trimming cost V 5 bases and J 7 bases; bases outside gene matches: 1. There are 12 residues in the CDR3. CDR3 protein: CASSGTGNEQFF. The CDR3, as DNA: TGTGCCAGCAGCGGGACAGGAAATGAGCAGTTCTTC.

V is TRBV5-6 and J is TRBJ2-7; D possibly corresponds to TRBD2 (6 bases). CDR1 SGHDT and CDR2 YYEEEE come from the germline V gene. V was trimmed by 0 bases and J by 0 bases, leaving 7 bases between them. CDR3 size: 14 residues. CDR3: CASSLGGGSYEQYF. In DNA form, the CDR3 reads TGTGCCAGCAGCTTGGGGGGAGGCTCCTACGAGCAGTACTTC.

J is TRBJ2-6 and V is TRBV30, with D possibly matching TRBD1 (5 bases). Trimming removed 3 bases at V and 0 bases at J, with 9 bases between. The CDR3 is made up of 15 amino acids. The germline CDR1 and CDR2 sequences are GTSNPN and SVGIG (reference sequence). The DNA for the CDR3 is TGTGCCTGGAGGCAGGGCCACTCTGGGGCCAACGTCCTGACTTTC. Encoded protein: CAWRQGHSGANVLTF.

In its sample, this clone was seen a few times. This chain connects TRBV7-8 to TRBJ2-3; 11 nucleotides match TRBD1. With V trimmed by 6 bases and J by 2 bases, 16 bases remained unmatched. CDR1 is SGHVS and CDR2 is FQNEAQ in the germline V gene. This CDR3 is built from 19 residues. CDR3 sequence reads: CASSSGGQGELPFTDTQYF. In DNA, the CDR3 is TGTGCCAGCAGTTCAGGGGGACAGGGGGAACTACCCTTCACAGATACGCAGTATTTT.

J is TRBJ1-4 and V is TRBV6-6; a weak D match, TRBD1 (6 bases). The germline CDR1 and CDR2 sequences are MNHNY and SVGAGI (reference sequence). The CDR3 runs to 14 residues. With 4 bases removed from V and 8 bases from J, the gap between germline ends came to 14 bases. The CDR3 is CASSFRQVREKLFF. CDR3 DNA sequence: TGTGCCAGCAGTTTCCGACAGGTTCGGGAAAAACTGTTTTTT.

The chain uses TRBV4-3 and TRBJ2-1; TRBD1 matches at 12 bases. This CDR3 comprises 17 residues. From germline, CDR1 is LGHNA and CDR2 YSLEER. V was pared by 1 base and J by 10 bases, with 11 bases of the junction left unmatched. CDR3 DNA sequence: TGCGCCAGCAGCCAAGGGACGGGGACAGGGGGCTCCGGGGAGCAGTTCTTC. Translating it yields CASSQGTGTGGSGEQFF.

As DNA, the CDR3 is TGTGCCAGCAGCCCATCTGGGGCCGATGGAAACACCATATATTTT. Its translation is CASSPSGADGNTIYF. This rearrangement joins TRBV7-9 to TRBJ1-3; a weak D match, TRBD1 (5 bases). Germline assignment: CDR1 SEHNR and CDR2 FQNEAQ (reference sequence). V was cut by 5 bases and J by 3 bases, with 14 bases left in between. The CDR3 is 15 residues long.

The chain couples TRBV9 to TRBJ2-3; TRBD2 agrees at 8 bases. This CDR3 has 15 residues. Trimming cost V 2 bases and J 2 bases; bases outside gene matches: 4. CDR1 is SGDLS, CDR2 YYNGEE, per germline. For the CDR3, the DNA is TGTGCCAGCAGCGTTGCGGGGGGCTTCACAGATACGCAGTATTTT. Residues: CASSVAGGFTDTQYF.

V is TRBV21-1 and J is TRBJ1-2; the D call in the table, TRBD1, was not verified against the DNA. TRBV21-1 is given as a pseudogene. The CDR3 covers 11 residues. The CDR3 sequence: CASSNYSGYTF. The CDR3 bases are TGTGCCAGCAGCAATTACAGCGGCTACACCTTC.